A single sample gave rise to the 15 T cell receptor beta chains below, sequenced in a study of identical twins. TCRdb fed the 5' RACE reads into MiXCR, producing one record per CDR3 protein. The table includes 350,000 or so distinct CDR3 sequences, around 9% detected once. The sample taken for sequencing was naive T cells sorted from blood. All receptors derive from a woman aged 45-65 years in good health.

Ten or more counts support this clonotype. The gene calls are TRBV3-1 and TRBJ2-1, with TRBD2 matching over 7 bases. The CDR3 is made up of 15 amino acids. Germline V CDR1 and CDR2: LGHDT, YNNKEL (reference sequence). Unmatched junction bases numbered 10, after V lost 4 bases and J lost 7 bases. CDR3 protein: CASSLPAGVRNEQFF. CDR3 coding DNA: TGTGCCAGCAGCCTCCCCGCGGGAGTCAGGAATGAGCAGTTCTTC.

The gene calls are TRBV7-2 and TRBJ2-2; 11 bases line up with TRBD2. Germline V gene lookup returns CDR1 SGHTA and CDR2 FQGNSA. The CDR3 spans 18 residues. The trim removed 2 bases at V and 6 bases at J, leaving 11 bases unmatched. The CDR3 DNA follows: TGTGCCAGCAGCTTAAGTCTAGCGGGAGGCCTCTTACCCGGGGAGCTGTTTTTT. The encoded protein is CASSLSLAGGLLPGELFF.

This clonotype has a handful of counts. This rearrangement joins TRBV12-3 or TRBV12-4 to TRBJ2-2; D not certain. This CDR3 contains 14 residues. Trimming removed 10 bases at V and 1 base at J, with 13 bases between. The CDR3 DNA follows: TGTGCCACCCGGTCGACGGGGAACACCGGGGAGCTGTTTTTT. It is translated as CATRSTGNTGELFF.

This clonotype was recorded many times. The gene calls are TRBV12-3 or TRBV12-4 and TRBJ2-2, with D maybe TRBD2 (6 bases). CDR3 length: 16 residues. Trimming removed 5 bases at V and 5 bases at J, with 18 bases between. The CDR3 DNA follows: TGTGCCAGCAGTCCAGGAGGGTTTTCTTTAACCGGGGAGCTGTTTTTT. Amino acid sequence: CASSPGGFSLTGELFF.

This clonotype was seen ten or more times. The chain recombines TRBV10-3 with TRBJ1-5; 8 bases agree with TRBD1. V shed 10 bases and J 6 bases; nucleotides not matched to a gene: 8. The CDR3 contains 13 residues. Germline V gene data show CDR1 as ENHRY and CDR2 as SYGVKD. CDR3 residues: CATRQGSGQPQHF. The CDR3 bases are TGTGCCACGAGACAGGGGAGTGGTCAGCCCCAGCATTTT.

This clonotype has just a few counts. V usage is TRBV24-1 and J usage is TRBJ2-5; D may correspond to TRBD1 or TRBD2 (5 bases each). This CDR3 has 13 amino acids. The V end lost 5 bases, the J end lost 2 bases, and 8 bases lay between the germline ends. The V gene's germline CDR1 is KGHDR and CDR2 SFDVKD. CDR3: CATSAGPQETQYF. In DNA, the CDR3 is TGTGCCACCAGTGCGGGGCCTCAAGAGACCCAGTACTTC.

This chain's CDR3 is CASSSTRSVRETQYF. The CDR3 region has the DNA TGTGCCAGCAGTTCGACCCGTTCAGTGCGGGAGACCCAGTACTTC. The V and J genes are TRBV12-3 or TRBV12-4 and TRBJ2-5; D gene uncertain. The V and J ends lost 4 bases and 5 bases respectively, with 17 bases between them. The CDR3 spans 15 residues.

Many counts were recorded for this clonotype. The genes are TRBV12-5 and TRBJ2-1, with D tentatively TRBD1 (5 bases). Trimming cost V 5 bases and J 8 bases, with 16 bases left between them. The CDR3 has 14 residues. The germline CDR1 and CDR2 sequences are LGHNT and FRNRAP. For the CDR3, the DNA is TGTGCTAGTGGTCCTTGGGGCATACACCATGAGCAGTTCTTC. It yields the protein CASGPWGIHHEQFF.

J is TRBJ2-7 and V is TRBV5-5; D perhaps matches TRBD1 (5 bases). Trimming cost V 0 bases and J 6 bases, with 13 bases left between them. Germline CDR1 and CDR2: SGHKS and YYEKEE (reference sequence). This CDR3 is built from 14 residues. CDR3 sequence (DNA): TGTGCCAGCAGCTTGGAGGTCAGGGTTGGCGAGCAGTACGTC. It specifies CASSLEVRVGEQYV.

This clonotype came up a few times. The V call is TRBV30, the J call TRBJ1-1; D not resolved. CDR1 is GTSNPN and CDR2 is SVGIG in the germline V gene (reference sequence). CDR3 length: 11 residues. Trimming pared 4 bases from V and 5 bases from J, leaving 8 bases between. DNA for the CDR3: TGTGCCTGGATTTGGGGAACTGAAGCTTTCTTT. This sequence encodes CAWIWGTEAFF.

The V and J genes are TRBV12-3 or TRBV12-4 and TRBJ2-5; D remains unclear. The CDR3 is 15 residues long. V was cut by 4 bases and J by 2 bases, with 14 bases left in between. CDR3 sequence reads: CASSSTEETQETQYF. For the CDR3, the DNA is TGTGCCAGCAGTTCGACGGAAGAAACGCAAGAGACCCAGTACTTC.

This clonotype was observed once. The V and J genes are TRBV20-1 and TRBJ2-1; 9 bases line up with TRBD2. The CDR3 has 14 residues. With 3 bases clipped from V and 2 bases from J, the junction kept 2 bases outside the gene matches. Per the germline V gene, CDR1 is DFQATT and CDR2 is SNEGSKA (reference sequence). The CDR3 DNA follows: TGCAGTGCTAGGGGGACTAGCCCCTACAATGAGCAGTTCTTC. It encodes CSARGTSPYNEQFF.

This clonotype was counted a few times. This rearrangement joins TRBV5-5 to TRBJ2-1; a weak D match, TRBD2 (6 bases). This CDR3 has 14 residues. Germline assignment: CDR1 SGHKS and CDR2 YYEKEE (reference sequence). V gave up 4 bases and J gave up 7 bases, with 15 bases separating them. The CDR3 is CASSHRDLGNEQFF. The CDR3 bases are TGTGCCAGCAGCCACCGGGACTTGGGTAATGAGCAGTTCTTC.

The chain has TRBV12-3 or TRBV12-4 and TRBJ1-1; a weak D match, TRBD1 (5 bases). Trimming cost V 0 bases and J 4 bases, with 9 bases left between them. The CDR3 is 14 amino acids. DNA for the CDR3: TGTGCCAGCAGTTTAGCAGGGGAGGGCACTGAAGCTTTCTTT. Translating gives CASSLAGEGTEAFF.

This clonotype turned up a few times. V and J are TRBV12-3 or TRBV12-4 and TRBJ2-3; no firm D call. This CDR3 is built from 12 residues. V was shortened by 3 bases and J by 6 bases, with 7 bases between the two germline ends. CDR3 bases: TGTGCCAGCAGTTTGTCCTCGGATACGCAGTATTTT. It is translated as CASSLSSDTQYF.